These T cell receptor beta chains were read from a single sample in a study of PD-1 blockade in classical Hodgkin lymphoma. Sequencing used immunoSEQ multiplex PCR; TCRdb keeps in-frame clones, though not all of them. The data contain tens of thousands of clones, about 80% of them seen just once; the ten biggest clones take up about 20%. Sequences were derived from peripheral blood mononuclear cells (PBMCs), sampled before the fourth cycle of nivolumab. The receptors come from a human donor with classical Hodgkin lymphoma. Both conserved end residues are part of each CDR3. A D gene is named only where the DNA matches it firmly. Clone size is stated in some rows and not others, as once, few, many or a class when expanded.

TRBJ2-1 TRBV4-3 - - TGCGCCAGCAGCCACACTTTGGGGGGTAATGAGCAGTTCTTC CASSHTLGGNEQFF
TRBJ1-2 TRBV10-3 once - TGTGCCATCAGTGATAAGGCAGGCAAGGTGGATGGCTACACCTTC CAISDKAGKVDGYTF
TRBJ1-2 TRBV19 - TRBD1 TGTGCCAGTAGCGGGACAGACTATGGCTACACCTTC CASSGTDYGYTF
TRBJ1-1 TRBV2 - TRBD1 TGTGCCAGCAGTCATTACAGGGGGACGACTGAAGCTTTCTTT CASSHYRGTTEAFF
TRBJ1-2 TRBV10-3 - - TGTGCCATCACGGGGGAAAACTATGGCTACACCTTC CAITGENYGYTF
TRBJ1-5 TRBV30 - - TGTGCCCGGGGTGGGGGGGATCAGCCCCAGCATTTT CARGGGDQPQHF
TRBJ1-1 TRBV6-5 - - TGTGCCAGCAGTTACGAGGGGAACACTGAAGCTTTCTTT CASSYEGNTEAFF
TRBJ1-5 TRBV19 few TRBD1 TGTGCCAGTAGTGTTGACAGGGGTGATCAGCCCCAGCATTTT CASSVDRGDQPQHF
TRBJ1-2 TRBV5-6 - TRBD1 TGTGCCAGCAGCCCTACTCCGGGACAGCGGGGAGGCTACACCTTC CASSPTPGQRGGYTF
TRBJ2-4 TRBV6-6 - - TGTGCCAGCAGTCAGGGTATTTCGAACATTCAGTACTTC CASSQGISNIQYF
TRBJ1-5 TRBV27 - - TGTGCCAGCAGTTCTCCCGCGGAGGGAGGCAATCAGCCCCAGCATTTT CASSSPAEGGNQPQHF
TRBJ2-1 TRBV2 - TRBD2 TGTGCCAGCAGGAGACTAGCGGGAGGATCCACCTACAATGAGCAGTTCTTC CASRRLAGGSTYNEQFF
TRBJ2-1 TRBV5-4 - TRBD2 TGTGCCAGCAGCTTGGCCTTAGCGGGGGGGTCTGAGCAGTTCTTC CASSLALAGGSEQFF
TRBJ1-6 TRBV19 - TRBD1 TGTGCCAGTAGCATTACCGGGACAGAGTATAATTCACCCCTCCACTTT CASSITGTEYNSPLHF
TRBJ1-5 TRBV28 - - TGTGCCTCCGGCAGGGTACAGGCGGGGCAGCCCCAGCATTTT CASGRVQAGQPQHF
TRBJ1-3 TRBV6-5 - - TGTGCCAGCAGTTACAGGGGACTCTCTGGAAACACCATATATTTT CASSYRGLSGNTIYF
TRBJ1-1 TRBV28 - - TGTGCCAGCAGTTATCTCAGGGACACTGAAGCTTTCTTT CASSYLRDTEAFF
TRBJ1-5 TRBV19 - - TGTGCCAGTAGGTACAGGGCCGGCAATCAGCCCCAGCATTTT CASRYRAGNQPQHF
TRBJ2-7 TRBV7-6 - TRBD1 TGTGCCAGCAGCTTAGCCTCCGGGACAGGGGGATACGAGCAGTACTTC CASSLASGTGGYEQYF
TRBJ2-1 TRBV5-1 - - TGCGCCAGCAGCCTTGGACCCGTTAGAGGGGATGAGCAGTTCTTC CASSLGPVRGDEQFF
TRBJ2-1 TRBV9 - - TGTGCCAGCAGCGTAGGGGGGGCGACCTCCTACAATGAGCAGTTCTTC CASSVGGATSYNEQFF
TRBJ1-6 TRBV27 - - TGTGCCAGCAGTCCCATAATGGCGCCGGGTTCACCCCTCCACTTT CASSPIMAPGSPLHF
TRBJ2-4 TRBV19 few - TGTGCCAGTTCCCAAGGGACCCTACTGCACATTCAGTACTTC CASSQGTLLHIQYF
TRBJ1-2 TRBV7-2 - - TGTGCCAGCGAATCGGGGGGCTCTTACGGCTACACCTTC CASESGGSYGYTF
TRBJ2-1 TRBV29-1 - - TGCAGCGTTGAAAAGGTGAGGGGTGGCGATGAGCAGTTCTTC CSVEKVRGGDEQFF
TRBJ2-5 TRBV7-9 - TRBD2 TGTGCCAGCAGCTTTAGCGGGGGGGAGACCCAGTACTTC CASSFSGGETQYF
TRBJ2-6 TRBV7-9 - TRBD1 TGTGCCAGCAGCTTGACAGGGGTCGATGAGTCTGGGGCCAACGTCCTGACTTTC CASSLTGVDESGANVLTF
TRBJ2-7 TRBV6-5 once TRBD1 TGTGCCGGAGGACAGGGCGGTAACTACGAGCAGTACTTC CAGGQGGNYEQYF
TRBJ1-2 TRBV19 - - TGTGCCAGTCTATCGGGGGATAACTATGGCTACACCTTC CASLSGDNYGYTF
TRBJ2-2 TRBV2 - - TGTGCCAGCAGTGAACGCCGTCAGGGACAGAACACCGGGGAGCTGTTTTTT CASSERRQGQNTGELFF
TRBJ1-1 TRBV6-6 - - TGTGCCAGCAGAATACAGAGCATGAACACTGAAGCTTTCTTT CASRIQSMNTEAFF
TRBJ1-1 TRBV5-1 - - - CASSQMSLNTEAFF
TRBJ1-4 TRBV6-1 - TRBD1 TGTGCCAGCAGTGCGCGGACAGGGGAGAATGAAAAACTGTTTTTT CASSARTGENEKLFF
TRBJ1-5 TRBV5-4 once TRBD1 TGTGCCAGCAGCCGCCGGGACAGGGACGATAGCAATCAGCCCCAGCATTTT CASSRRDRDDSNQPQHF
TRBJ1-2 TRBV29-1 - - TGCAGCGTTGACCGAGGCGGTGGCTACACCTTC CSVDRGGGYTF
TRBJ2-7 TRBV11-3 - - TGTGCCAGCAGCACCCGGGACACCGCCTACGAGCAGTACTTC CASSTRDTAYEQYF
TRBJ1-2 TRBV5-6 - - TGTGCCAGCAGCCCTGTCGGGAGTCACTATGGCTACACCTTC CASSPVGSHYGYTF
TRBJ1-1 TRBV18 - TRBD1 TGTGCCAGCTCACCAACCAGGGGGGGCACTGAAGCTTTCTTT CASSPTRGGTEAFF
TRBJ2-3 TRBV9 - - TGTGCCAGCAGCGTAACAGGGAGCTACACAGATACGCAGTATTTT CASSVTGSYTDTQYF
TRBJ2-5 TRBV28 - TRBD2 TGTGCCAGCAGTTTTTATACTCCTAGCGGGGTAGAGACCCAGTACTTC CASSFYTPSGVETQYF
TRBJ2-6 TRBV5-5 few - TGTGCCAGCAGCTTTGGGGCGACGGGGGCCAACGTCCTGACTTTC CASSFGATGANVLTF
TRBJ2-1 TRBV7-3 - TRBD2 TGTGCCAGCAGCCCGATTCCTAGCGGACCCTACAATGAGCAGTTCTTC CASSPIPSGPYNEQFF
TRBJ1-1 TRBV19 - TRBD1 TGTGCCAGTAGAGGCAACCGGGACAGGGTCACTGAAGCTTTCTTT CASRGNRDRVTEAFF
TRBJ2-7 TRBV6-5 - - TGTGCCAGCAGTTACTCGGTTACGGACTACGAGCAGTACTTC CASSYSVTDYEQYF
TRBJ2-5 TRBV6-5 - - TGTGCCAGCAGTACTTCCGACGAGACCCAGTACTTC CASSTSDETQYF
TRBJ1-5 TRBV6-1 - - TGTGCCAGCAGTCCTAGGGATGCTTTCCAGCCCCAGCATTTT CASSPRDAFQPQHF
TRBJ1-5 TRBV7-9 - - TGTGCCAGCAGCCCCTCAGGGGAGGGAAAGCCCCAGCATTTT CASSPSGEGKPQHF
TRBJ1-2 TRBV29-1 - - TGCAGCGTGGACAGTGACTATGGCTACACCTTC CSVDSDYGYTF
TRBJ1-1 TRBV5-1 - - TGCGCCAGCAGCTTGGACGGGCGGAAGAACACTGAAGCTTTCTTT CASSLDGRKNTEAFF
TRBJ2-7 TRBV5-6 - TRBD2 TGTGCCAGCAGCCCCGTGGGAGGGGACTACGAGCAGTACTTC CASSPVGGDYEQYF
TRBJ1-6 TRBV7-8 - TRBD1 TGTGCCAGCAGCTTAGCGGTTCCAGGCGGGACAGGGAGAGGTTCACCCCTCCACTTT CASSLAVPGGTGRGSPLHF
TRBJ2-3 TRBV7-2 - TRBD1 TGTGCCAGCAGCCCCACGGGGGCAGGGGGCGATAAGGATACGCAGTATTTT CASSPTGAGGDKDTQYF
TRBJ1-6 TRBV2 - TRBD1 TGTGCCAGCAGCGAGACAGGGCCGAATTCACCCCTCCACTTT CASSETGPNSPLHF